This T cell receptor beta chain was recorded in a study of regulatory T cells in long-lasting Graves disease. Study summary: Prior antithyroid drug treatment in newly diagnosed Graves' patients lasted under 3 months. Study conclusions and caveats: It is possible that accuracy was reduced by the small size of the sample. Relative to newly diagnosed Graves' patients, persistent ones had lower TCR diversity. The work looked only at peripheral blood and did not look at thyroid tissue.

Construction of the TCR beta libraries employed iRepertoire HTBI primers in conjunction with Arm-PCR of CDR3 regions. One entry per CDR3 protein, called by TCRdb with MiXCR from the multiplex PCR reads. In the table there are 320,000 or so distinct CDR3 sequences, 18% of which are singletons. Turning to this clonotype: Antigen: not known. A much larger clone is a single base away; this may be a read error.

The sample's time point: newly diagnosed GD, antithyroid drugs for less than 3 months. RNA isolated from PBMCs was used to make the TCR library. Germline CDR1 reads MNHEY; CDR2 reads SMNVEV (reference sequence). This CDR3 spans 16 amino acids. With 4 bases clipped from V and 8 bases from J, the junction kept 13 bases outside the gene matches. Here the sequenced sample was peripheral blood mononuclear cells (PBMCs), taken at new diagnosis, from a patient treated with antithyroid drugs. This clonotype originated in a female donor with Graves disease. This rearrangement joins TRBV27 to TRBJ1-5; 8 bases align to TRBD1. CDR3: CASSSPADRGYKPQHF. DNA for the CDR3: TGTGCCAGCAGTTCCCCCGCCGACAGGGGCTATAAGCCCCAGCATTTT.